Listed below are T cell receptor beta chains from one sample, sequenced in a study of prognosis after radiotherapy for stage I lung cancer. TCRdb itself ran the multiplex PCR reads through MiXCR, one entry per CDR3 protein. Of 15,000 to 20,000 distinct CDR3 sequences listed, roughly 53% are singletons. The source material was PBMCs, sampled before or after stereotactic body radiation therapy (not recorded which). The receptors were sampled from a donor older than 45 with non-small cell lung cancer. The CDR3 runs from the conserved cysteine through the conserved F or W. D genes are given only for firm matches. Some rows have no size entry. The others give once, few or many, or a class for an expanded clone.

abundance,d_gene,len,v_gene,j_gene,CDR3aa,CDR3nt
NA,TRBD2,12,TRBV20-1,TRBJ2-7,CSARRTSYEQYF,TGCAGTGCTAGAAGGACTAGCTACGAGCAGTACTTC
NA,TRBD1,16,TRBV15,TRBJ2-3,CATSRGGRQGVSTHYF,TGTGCCACCAGCAGAGGGGGGAGACAGGGAGTTAGTACGCATTATTTT
NA,NA,13,TRBV7-3,TRBJ2-7,CASSLTGSDEQYF,TGTGCCAGCAGCTTAACCGGGTCGGACGAGCAGTACTTC
NA,NA,15,TRBV28,TRBJ1-5,CASRGASNSNQPQHF,TGTGCCAGCAGAGGGGCGTCGAATAGCAATCAGCCCCAGCATTTT
NA,NA,14,TRBV28,TRBJ2-3,CAIRPRVGTDTQYF,TGTGCCATCAGACCTAGGGTGGGCACAGATACGCAGTATTTT
NA,NA,13,TRBV30,TRBJ1-6,CAWMWGGNSPLHF,TGTGCCTGGATGTGGGGGGGGAATTCACCCCTCCACTTT
medium-sized,NA,14,TRBV28,TRBJ2-7,CASSFGLAINEQYF,TGTGCCAGCAGTTTCGGCTTAGCAATCAACGAGCAGTACTTC
many,NA,14,TRBV2,TRBJ1-5,CASSDVQGNQPQHF,TGTGCCAGCAGTGACGTACAGGGCAATCAGCCCCAGCATTTT
many,NA,16,TRBV9,TRBJ2-7,CASSVGGTGLTYEQYF,TGTGCCAGCAGCGTAGGAGGAACAGGGTTAACCTACGAGCAGTACTTC
NA,NA,14,TRBV27,TRBJ2-7,CASSQGRSSYEQYF,TGTGCCAGCAGTCAGGGACGGAGCTCCTACGAGCAGTACTTC
NA,TRBD1,15,TRBV12-3/TRBV12-4,TRBJ2-7,CASSLVGPGGNEQYF,TGTGCCAGCAGTTTAGTGGGACCAGGGGGAAACGAGCAGTACTTC
medium-sized,NA,14,TRBV7-2,TRBJ2-7,CASSAQPGAYEQYF,TGTGCCAGCAGCGCCCAGCCGGGGGCCTACGAGCAGTACTTC
NA,NA,13,TRBV12-5,TRBJ2-7,CASVITGSYEQYF,TGTGCTAGTGTCATTACCGGATCCTACGAGCAGTACTTC
NA,NA,13,TRBV12-3/TRBV12-4,TRBJ1-1,CASSSTVATEAFF,TGTGCCAGCAGTTCGACAGTTGCCACTGAAGCTTTCTTT
many,NA,15,TRBV11-3,TRBJ2-6,CASVPGGSGANVLTF,TGTGCCAGCGTCCCTGGGGGGTCTGGGGCCAACGTCCTGACTTTC
NA,NA,15,TRBV6-1,TRBJ2-1,CASSAGLSGPAQQFF,TGTGCCAGCAGTGCCGGACTATCGGGACCCGCTCAGCAGTTCTTC
NA,NA,16,TRBV7-8,TRBJ2-1,CASSLALGMNEREQFF,TGTGCCAGCAGCTTAGCGCTGGGGATGAACGAAAGGGAGCAGTTCTTC
many,NA,14,TRBV7-9,TRBJ1-1,CASSLAGMNTEAFF,TGTGCCAGCAGCTTAGCGGGGATGAACACTGAAGCTTTCTTT
NA,TRBD2,17,TRBV4-3,TRBJ2-2,CASSQAGLAGGTGELFF,TGCGCCAGCAGCCAAGCGGGACTAGCGGGAGGTACCGGGGAGCTGTTTTTT
NA,NA,14,TRBV6-1,TRBJ2-5,CASSEWQGQETQYF,TGTGCCAGCAGTGAATGGCAGGGACAAGAGACCCAGTACTTC
NA,NA,14,TRBV11-2,TRBJ1-1,CASSLDGTYVGAFF,TGTGCCAGCAGCTTGGACGGGACATACGTAGGGGCTTTCTTT
NA,NA,14,TRBV19,TRBJ2-2,CASSTEHGTGELFF,TGTGCCAGTAGTACGGAACATGGGACCGGGGAGCTGTTTTTT
many,TRBD2,15,TRBV2,TRBJ2-7,CASSVSRGDSYEQYF,TGTGCCAGCAGTGTCTCCCGGGGGGATTCCTACGAGCAGTACTTC
NA,TRBD1,15,TRBV19,TRBJ2-7,CASIRDGQGSYEQYF,TGTGCCAGTATCCGTGACGGACAGGGCTCCTACGAGCAGTACTTC
many,NA,13,TRBV19,TRBJ1-1,CASSMTGVTEAFF,TGTGCCAGTAGTATGACGGGGGTCACTGAAGCTTTCTTT